This T cell receptor (beta chain) was retrieved from a study of cytomegalovirus exposure and HLA in healthy donors. Study-wide results and caveats: Subsequent analysis found a tendency for first-cohort TCR clusters to co-occur within the approximately 130 validation repertoires. Altogether, 160 or so TCR beta chains were recorded as cytomegalovirus-associated. Reported performance of the classifier showed diagnosis of cytomegalovirus status with high specificity and sensitivity.

To note about this clone: Its antigen is as yet unknown.

This CDR3 contains 14 residues. Germline CDR1 is MNHNY and CDR2 is SVGAGI (reference sequence). V dropped 4 bases and J dropped 7; count of bases not matched to a gene: 3. This table comes from immunoSEQ multiplex PCR, and its TCRdb copy is limited to in-frame clones, with some not included. The repertoire holds some 180,000 clones, with 80% to 90% as singletons. This sequence originates from a woman in her twenties or thirties in good health and CMV-seronegative. The sequenced sample was PBMCs. The chain recombines TRBV6-6 with TRBJ1-4, with 10 nucleotides matching TRBD1. CDR3 amino acids: CASSWGQGREKLFF. The CDR3 region has the DNA TGTGCCAGCAGTTGGGGACAGGGGCGTGAAAAACTGTTTTTT.